The present entry profiles one T cell receptor beta chain with its context. Its target is unknown. The table came from immunoSEQ multiplex PCR; TCRdb's copy has only in-frame clones and leaves some out. The data show approximately 140,000 clones, roughly 80% seen once. These data originate in a study of cytotoxic CD8 clonotypes in ibrutinib-treated CLL. Findings and limits, study-wide: Sustained-remission and progressing patients' sampling times differed.

The CDR3 sequence is 13 residues long. Trimming removed 1 base from V and 3 bases from J, with 6 bases in between. Germline assignment: CDR1 SGHTA and CDR2 FQGNSA. The sample in question was PBMCs, obtained after 12 months of ibrutinib treatment. The clonotype originates from a human donor with chronic lymphocytic leukemia. V and J are TRBV7-2 and TRBJ2-5; unclear D gene. CDR3 residues: CASSLDREETQYF. The CDR3 DNA reads as TGTGCCAGCAGCTTAGATAGGGAAGAGACCCAGTACTTC. Complete variable domain (other parts from reference TRBV7-2 and TRBJ2-5): GAGVSQSPSNKVTEKGKDVELRCDPISGHTALYWYRQSLGQGLEFLIYFQGNSAPDKSGLPSDRFSAERTGGSVSTLTIQRTQQEDSAVYLCASSLDREETQYFGPGTRLLVL.